The 16 T cell receptor beta chains reported below all come from one sample, sequenced in a study of low-dose radiotherapy and immunotherapy resistance in tumors. Alpha and beta chains were covered, as first-strand cDNA relied on TRAV- and TRBV-specific primers. Using a constant-region primer together with a V-primer adapter, TCRs were subjected to around 20 PCR cycles of amplification. TCRdb processed the reads anew with MiXCR; each CDR3 protein has one entry. The table has about 89,000 distinct CDR3 sequences, 9.4% seen once. Time point specified: before trial treatment. This specimen was PBMCs, taken before treatment. The receptor source for this set is a male donor with prostate cancer.

A few counts support this clonotype. The chain is built from TRBV27 and TRBJ1-2, with 9 bases identical to TRBD1. The CDR3 sequence is 14 residues long. J lost 5 bases, V lost 3 bases, and 4 bases had no gene match. Germline CDR1 and CDR2: MNHEY and SMNVEV (reference sequence). The CDR3 loop is CASSLGQGRYGYTF. The CDR3 DNA reads TGTGCCAGCAGTTTGGGACAGGGAAGGTATGGCTACACCTTC.

This clonotype was seen many times. V and J are TRBV28 and TRBJ2-1, with 10 bases fitting TRBD2. CDR3 size: 16 residues. The germline V gene encodes CDR1 MDHEN and CDR2 SYDVKM. The ends lost 1 base at V and 4 bases at J; junction bases unmatched: 4. CDR3 sequence (DNA): TGTGCCAGCAGTTTATCGGGACTAGCGAATTACAATGAGCAGTTCTTC. Translating gives CASSLSGLANYNEQFF.

This clonotype was seen repeatedly, ten times or more. One end of the junction varies from germline; a read error may be responsible. The chain links TRBV5-1 to TRBJ2-2; D remains unclear. This CDR3 has 14 residues. Germline CDR1 reads SGHRS; CDR2 reads YFSETQ. This chain's CDR3 is CASRLGQQAGELFF. The CDR3 coding sequence is TGCGCCAGCAGATTGGGCCAGCAAGCGGGGGAGCTGTTTTTT.

This clonotype was found many times. The CDR3 spells CASSSRELNTGELFF. The CDR3 DNA reads TGTGCCAGCAGCTCGCGGGAGCTAAACACCGGGGAGCTGTTTTTT. The rearrangement uses TRBV11-1 and TRBJ2-2, with 7 bases lining up with TRBD2. CDR3 size: 15 residues. Germline trimming cut 4 bases from V and 2 bases from J; bases unmatched to any gene: 4. Germline V lookup: CDR1 SGHAT, CDR2 FQDESV (reference sequence).

This chain connects TRBV2 to TRBJ2-3; D call uncertain. The CDR3 loop spans 14 amino acids. Trimming stripped 6 bases from V and 3 bases from J, with 13 bases between. Germline V lookup: CDR1 SNHLY, CDR2 FYNNEI. The CDR3 DNA reads TGTGCCAGCAGATCGGCCGGTGGGACAGATACGCAGTATTTT. Amino acid sequence: CASRSAGGTDTQYF.

This clonotype has a handful of counts. The chain combines TRBV25-1 with TRBJ2-7, with TRBD2 as a possible D gene (6 bases). The CDR3 totals 13 residues. The germline V gene has CDR1 MGHDK and CDR2 SYGVNS. Trimming stripped 8 bases from V and 2 bases from J, with 13 bases between. CDR3 protein: CASGGLDTYEQYF. The CDR3, as DNA: TGTGCCAGCGGGGGACTGGATACCTACGAGCAGTACTTC.

In this sample, this clonotype turned up many times. This chain joins TRBV19 and TRBJ2-1, with D possibly matching TRBD1 (5 bases). The germline V gene has CDR1 LNHDA and CDR2 SQIVND (reference sequence). The length of the CDR3 is 13 residues. The V end was cut by 9 bases, the J end by 6 bases, with 15 bases between. The CDR3: CASPRAGLNEQFF. CDR3 DNA: TGTGCCAGCCCCCGGGCAGGGCTCAATGAGCAGTTCTTC. The full variable domain, rest sourced from reference TRBV19 and TRBJ2-1, is DGGITQSPKYLFRKEGQNVTLSCEQNLNHDAMYWYRQDPGQGLRLIYYSQIVNDFQKGDIAEGYSVSREKKESFPLTVTSAQKNPTAFYLCASPRAGLNEQFFGPGTRLTVL.

This clonotype showed up many times. The genes are TRBV7-2 and TRBJ2-7, with TRBD1 matching over 8 bases. This CDR3 has 15 residues. Germline-derived CDR1 and CDR2 are SGHTA and FQGNSA. The V and J ends lost 5 bases and 3 bases, in that order; junction bases with no gene match: 9. CDR3 loop: CASSPRGQDNYEQYF. The CDR3 bases are TGTGCCAGCAGCCCCCGGGGACAGGATAACTACGAGCAGTACTTC.

This clonotype was seen ten or more times. The chain is built from TRBV7-2 and TRBJ2-3; D remains unclear. Germline assignment: CDR1 SGHTA and CDR2 FQGNSA. V lost 0 bases, J lost 0 bases, and 16 bases lay in between. The CDR3 sequence is 18 residues long. The CDR3 DNA reads as TGTGCCAGCAGCTTAGCCGGCCTTGTGAGGTCTAGCACAGATACGCAGTATTTT. Translation: CASSLAGLVRSSTDTQYF.

This clonotype was detected many times. The chain combines TRBV18 with TRBJ2-1, with D perhaps matching TRBD1 (5 bases). Trimming pared 3 bases from V and 6 bases from J, leaving 9 bases between. The germline V gene encodes CDR1 KGHSH and CDR2 LQKENI. The CDR3 runs 13 residues. CDR3 region: CASSPDRVNEQFF. As DNA, the CDR3 is TGTGCCAGCTCACCCGACAGAGTCAATGAGCAGTTCTTC. Complete variable domain (other parts from reference TRBV18 and TRBJ2-1): NAGVMQNPRHLVRRRGQEARLRCSPMKGHSHVYWYRQLPEEGLKFMVYLQKENIIDESGMPKERFSAEFPKEGPSILRIQQVVRGDSAAYFCASSPDRVNEQFFGPGTRLTVL.

With regard to this clonotype: With only one base between it and a far larger clone, this is likely a read error. J is TRBJ2-1 and V is TRBV7-9; 9 bases align to TRBD1. This CDR3 comprises 15 residues. V lost 5 bases to trimming and J lost 10 bases; unmatched junction nucleotides: 12. Germline CDR1 and CDR2: SEHNR and FQNEAQ (reference sequence). CDR3 DNA: TGTGCCAGCAGCCTCTGGGGACAGGGATCCTACGAGCAGTTCTTC. Protein: CASSLWGQGSYEQFF.

This clonotype was counted at least ten times. The V call is TRBV7-2, the J call TRBJ2-7; no clear D gene. This CDR3 is built from 15 residues. Germline V gene data show CDR1 as SGHTA and CDR2 as FQGNSA. Trimming took off 4 bases at V and 4 bases at J, with 17 bases between the two ends. The chain's CDR3 is CASSSGPSPSYEQYF. DNA of the CDR3: TGTGCCAGCAGCTCAGGACCATCCCCCTCTTACGAGCAGTACTTC.

The J gene is TRBJ2-1, the V gene TRBV28; 9 bases line up with TRBD1. CDR1 MDHEN and CDR2 SYDVKM come from the germline V gene. This CDR3 region has 14 residues. Trimming took 5 bases from V and 8 from J; bases not matched to a gene: 7. The CDR3 DNA reads as TGTGCCAGCAGTGAACAGGGGGCGACGCATGAGCAGTTCTTC. Protein: CASSEQGATHEQFF.

The CDR3 DNA reads TGTGCCACCAGCCGTTCGGAAAGAACCAATGAGCAGTTCTTC. Amino acid sequence: CATSRSERTNEQFF. The chain links TRBV15 to TRBJ2-1, with unresolved D. V lost 5 bases to trimming and J lost 6 bases, with 14 bases between them. CDR3 size: 14 residues. Germline V CDR1 and CDR2: LNHNV, YYDKDF (reference sequence).

This clonotype has at least ten counts. V is TRBV12-5 and J is TRBJ1-6, with 7 bases matching TRBD1. CDR1 is LGHNT and CDR2 is FRNRAP in the germline V gene. J lost 6 bases, V lost 8 bases, and 4 bases had no gene match. The CDR3 has 13 amino acids. CDR3 nucleotide sequence: TGTGCTAGTCGTCAGGGGGGTAATTCACCCCTCCACTTT. Translated, it gives CASRQGGNSPLHF.

This clonotype occurred many times. This chain links TRBV30 with TRBJ1-1; 10 bases map to TRBD1. Per the germline V gene, CDR1 is GTSNPN and CDR2 is SVGIG (reference sequence). Trimming took 6 bases from V and 3 from J; bases not matched to a gene: 1. This CDR3 has 12 residues. For the CDR3, the DNA is TGTGCCTGCGACAGGGGGCACACTGAAGCTTTCTTT. This codes for CACDRGHTEAFF.